This T cell receptor (beta chain) derives from a study of cytomegalovirus exposure and HLA in healthy donors. This CDR3 comprises 15 residues. Unmatched junction bases numbered 4, after V lost 0 bases and J lost 3 bases. Germline V gene data show CDR1 as SGHRS and CDR2 as YFSETQ. Notes on the study in general: As confirmed in vitro, a few CMV-associated chains were specific for CMV antigens.

Profiled with immunoSEQ multiplex PCR; TCRdb holds only in-frame clones, not every one. The profile shows around 150,000 clones, roughly 92% of them singletons. Turning to this clone: The antigen is undetermined.

The TCR comes from a man aged 18-30 years in good health and CMV-seronegative. The sequencing sample was made of PBMCs. This sequence joins TRBV5-1 and TRBJ1-1, with 8 bases identical to TRBD1. CDR3: CASSLVTGVYTEAFF. In DNA, the CDR3 is TGCGCCAGCAGCTTGGTGACAGGGGTTTACACTGAAGCTTTCTTT. Supplemented by reference TRBV5-1 and TRBJ1-1, the full variable domain reads KAGVTQTPRYLIKTRGQQVTLSCSPISGHRSVSWYQQTPGQGLQFLFEYFSETQRNKGNFPGRFSGRQFSNSRSEMNVSTLELGDSALYLCASSLVTGVYTEAFFGQGTRLTVV.